The present T cell receptor (beta chain) was sequenced within a study of regulatory T cells in long-lasting Graves disease. Stated time point: newly diagnosed GD, antithyroid drugs for less than 3 months. RNA from PBMCs was the source of the TCR library. Germline CDR1 reads SGHTS; CDR2 reads YDEGEE. V lost 4 bases and J lost 1, with 10 bases in between. The CDR3 sequence is 14 residues long. This clonotype was seen many times. Library construction for TCR beta used iRepertoire HTBI primers and Arm-PCR of CDR3 regions. TCRdb fed the multiplex PCR reads into MiXCR, producing one record per CDR3 protein. The repertoire includes a few hundred thousand distinct CDR3 sequences, approximately 12% of them detected once, and 15% to 20% sits in the top ten. A further study also used this sample, focusing on T cells in Graves' hyperthyroidism and ophthalmopathy.

The receptor's source is a woman between 18 and 30 years old with Graves disease. The chain uses TRBV5-8 and TRBJ2-3, with a possible D match to TRBD1 (6 bases). Sequencing used peripheral blood mononuclear cells (PBMCs), obtained at new diagnosis, from a patient treated with antithyroid drugs. CDR3 protein: CASSQGIRTDTQYF. CDR3 bases: TGTGCCAGCAGCCAGGGGATTCGCACAGATACGCAGTATTTT.